This record covers a single TCR beta chain. With 7 bases clipped from V and 2 bases from J, the junction kept 13 bases outside the gene matches. The length of the CDR3 is 16 residues. Looked up from germline, CDR1 is MDHEN and CDR2 is SYDVKM. This sample stems from a study of T cell changes during pregnancy in multiple sclerosis. Profiled with immunoSEQ multiplex PCR; TCRdb holds only in-frame clones, not every one. The repertoire has about 71,000 clones, around nine tenths of them found once; the top ten carry approximately 1.1%. The sequence was collected from a female donor with multiple sclerosis, enrolled in a pregnancy study. The sample in question was peripheral blood, obtained in the third trimester of pregnancy. The chain joins TRBV28 to TRBJ2-7, with 8 bases identical to TRBD2. The DNA for the CDR3 is TGTGCCAGCACTACTCTGACTAGCGCCAAAGCCTACGAGCAGTACTTC. As protein: CASTTLTSAKAYEQYF.